The 20 T cell receptor beta chains given below trace back to one sample, sequenced in a study of molecular identifiers for immune sequencing clone quantification. TCRdb re-called the PCR reads with MiXCR, one entry per CDR3 protein. The sample has under 85,000 distinct CDR3 sequences, less than 20% seen once. The material sequenced was naive CD8+ T cells from blood, with Jurkat cell RNA spiked in. Subset reported: FACS-sorted CD8+CD4-CCR7+CD45RA+ naive T cells. The receptors were sampled from a human donor in good health. Some libraries in this study had Jurkat cell RNA spiked in.

This clonotype was seen at least ten times. The chain carries TRBV20-1 and TRBJ1-5, with 7 nucleotides matching TRBD1. The CDR3 covers 18 residues. The V segment lost 5 bases and the J segment 3 bases; nucleotides outside the gene matches: 19. Germline CDR1 DFQATT, CDR2 SNEGSKA (reference sequence). The chain's CDR3 is CSALTLNRDRRTNQPQHF. In DNA form, the CDR3 reads TGCAGTGCTCTTACATTGAACCGGGACAGAAGAACCAATCAGCCCCAGCATTTT.

This clonotype came up many times. The chain joins TRBV27 to TRBJ2-3; D ambiguous. V gave up 2 bases and J gave up 2 bases, with 5 bases separating them. CDR3 size: 13 residues. CDR1 MNHEY and CDR2 SMNVEV come from the germline V gene (reference sequence). CDR3 protein: CASSLPYTDTQYF. The CDR3 bases are TGTGCCAGCAGTTTACCTTACACAGATACGCAGTATTTT.

This chain connects TRBV2 to TRBJ2-1, with TRBD1 identical over 8 bases. The CDR3 runs 13 residues. Germline trimming cut 8 bases from V and 4 bases from J; bases unmatched to any gene: 4. The germline V gene has CDR1 SNHLY and CDR2 FYNNEI. CDR3 nucleotides: TGTGCCAGCCTCGGGACAGGATACAATGAGCAGTTCTTC. Its protein product is CASLGTGYNEQFF. Based on the CDR3 plus reference TRBV2 and TRBJ2-1, the full variable domain is EPEVTQTPSHQVTQMGQEVILRCVPISNHLYFYWYRQILGQKVEFLVSFYNNEISEKSEIFDDQFSVERPDGSNFTLKIRSTKLEDSAMYFCASLGTGYNEQFFGPGTRLTVL.

Many counts were recorded for this clonotype. The genes are TRBV15 and TRBJ1-5, with a weak D call TRBD1 (6 bases). Germline V CDR1 and CDR2: LNHNV, YYDKDF (reference sequence). V dropped 5 bases and J dropped 5 bases, with 13 bases sitting between them. This CDR3 has 14 residues. The DNA for the CDR3 is TGTGCCACCAGCGGCACGGGGGCCTATCAGCCCCAGCATTTT. It encodes CATSGTGAYQPQHF.

This chain links TRBV6-6 with TRBJ2-1; D not certain. The CDR3 totals 12 residues. Trimming removed 3 bases from V and 10 bases from J, with 10 bases in between. Germline loops: CDR1 MNHNY, CDR2 SVGAGI (reference sequence). The DNA for the CDR3 is TGTGCCAGCAGTTATTTAGCCGGGGAGCAGTTCTTC. Translated, it gives CASSYLAGEQFF.

This clonotype occurred a few times. V and J are TRBV12-3 or TRBV12-4 and TRBJ2-1; maybe TRBD2 (6 bases). Trimming left V 3 bases short and J 2 bases short, with 11 bases between. This CDR3 has 15 residues. The CDR3 protein is CASSLWGLTYNEQFF. The CDR3 nucleotides read TGTGCCAGCAGTTTGTGGGGACTTACCTACAATGAGCAGTTCTTC.

Regarding this clonotype: Just one base apart from a much larger clone, this may be a read error. The chain couples TRBV20-1 to TRBJ2-7; D possibly corresponds to TRBD1 (6 bases). Germline V gives CDR1 DFQATT, CDR2 SNEGSKA (reference sequence). The CDR3 loop spans 13 amino acids. Written as DNA, the CDR3 is TGCGGTGCTAGGGACATCAGGGTCTACGAGCAGTACTTC. Translation gives CGARDIRVYEQYF.

This clonotype was detected ten times or more. The chain carries TRBV29-1 and TRBJ2-7, with D unclear. V was cut by 5 bases and J by 2 bases, with 1 base left in between. Germline values: CDR1 SQVTM, CDR2 ANQGSEA. The CDR3 covers 9 residues. For the CDR3, the DNA is TGCAGCGTTCCCTACGAGCAGTACTTC. This translates into CSVPYEQYF.

This clonotype was counted many times. The gene calls are TRBV7-9 and TRBJ2-2; TRBD1 agrees at 9 bases. Germline V CDR1 and CDR2: SEHNR, FQNEAQ (reference sequence). With 0 bases clipped from V and 2 bases from J, the junction kept 4 bases outside the gene matches. This CDR3 has 17 amino acids. DNA of the CDR3: TGTGCCAGCAGCTTAGCGATGGGACAGGGTAACACCGGGGAGCTGTTTTTT. Protein sequence: CASSLAMGQGNTGELFF.

This clonotype has ten or more counts. The chain has TRBV19 and TRBJ1-2; no clear D gene. The V end was cut by 7 bases, the J end by 2 bases, with 11 bases between. Germline values: CDR1 LNHDA, CDR2 SQIVND (reference sequence). The CDR3 runs 13 residues. The CDR3 spells CASTPDPNYGYTF. Written as DNA, the CDR3 is TGTGCCAGTACCCCGGACCCAAACTATGGCTACACCTTC. Looking up the rest from reference TRBV19 and TRBJ1-2 gives the full variable domain: DGGITQSPKYLFRKEGQNVTLSCEQNLNHDAMYWYRQDPGQGLRLIYYSQIVNDFQKGDIAEGYSVSREKKESFPLTVTSAQKNPTAFYLCASTPDPNYGYTFGSGTRLTVV.

This clonotype was seen many times. This chain joins TRBV5-6 and TRBJ2-1; 8 nucleotides align to TRBD1. The junction had 10 bases not matched to a gene; V was cut back by 4 bases and J by 1 base. This CDR3 has 17 amino acids. Germline V gives CDR1 SGHDT, CDR2 YYEEEE. The CDR3 spells CASSPVGDRRSYNEQFF. The CDR3 bases are TGTGCCAGCAGCCCGGTAGGGGACAGGAGATCCTACAATGAGCAGTTCTTC. Using reference TRBV5-6 and TRBJ2-1 for the parts outside the CDR3, the full variable domain is DAGVTQSPTHLIKTRGQQVTLRCSPKSGHDTVSWYQQALGQGPQFIFQYYEEEERQRGNFPDRFSGHQFPNYSSELNVNALLLGDSALYLCASSPVGDRRSYNEQFFGPGTRLTVL.

This clonotype occurred many times. The chain uses TRBV20-1 and TRBJ2-7; D ambiguous. V gave up 5 bases and J gave up 2 bases, with 16 bases separating them. Germline V gene sequence: CDR1 DFQATT, CDR2 SNEGSKA (reference sequence). The CDR3 is 14 amino acids. The CDR3 DNA reads TGCAGTGCTCCTCACCCCCGTCTTCCCTACGAGCAGTACTTC. Amino acid sequence: CSAPHPRLPYEQYF.

The gene calls are TRBV28 and TRBJ2-2; possible D gene TRBD2, 7 bases. Trimming took 5 bases from V and 2 from J, leaving 15 bases between them. Germline V gene lookup returns CDR1 MDHEN and CDR2 SYDVKM. The CDR3 is 16 amino acids. CDR3 in DNA: TGTGCCAGCAGTCCGTGGGAGGGGGAAAACACCGGGGAGCTGTTTTTT. Its translation: CASSPWEGENTGELFF.

Notes on this clonotype: A much larger clone differs by one base, so this may be a read error. The J gene is TRBJ1-1, the V gene TRBV6-1; D perhaps matches TRBD1 (5 bases). The CDR3 sequence is 15 residues long. Germline-derived CDR1 and CDR2 are MNHNS and SASEGT. CDR3 DNA sequence: TGTGCCATCAGTGAAGCCCGGGACGGTAACACTGAAGCTTTCTTT. It specifies CAISEARDGNTEAFF.

This clonotype was counted many times. V gene TRBV29-1 combines with J gene TRBJ2-3, with 13 bases identical to TRBD2. The CDR3 is 21 residues long. Germline CDR1 and CDR2: SQVTM and ANQGSEA. J was trimmed by 3 bases and V by 0 bases; bases with no gene match: 18. The CDR3 here is CSVEERTTRTGLAGVTDTQYF. The CDR3 region has the DNA TGCAGCGTTGAAGAGCGCACTACACGGACCGGACTAGCGGGAGTGACAGATACGCAGTATTTT.

This clonotype has a count of ten or more. V and J are TRBV6-6 and TRBJ1-4; TRBD1 is a possible D gene (5 bases). The ends were cut back, 6 bases at V and 5 bases at J, with 25 bases in the middle. The CDR3 runs 18 residues. Germline V gene sequence: CDR1 MNHNY, CDR2 SVGAGI (reference sequence). The CDR3 bases are TGTGCCAGCAGGACCTTAGACAGCCCCAACAATGAAAATGAAAAACTGTTTTTT. It encodes CASRTLDSPNNENEKLFF.

This clonotype was picked up many times. V and J are TRBV5-5 and TRBJ2-3, with D possibly being TRBD2 (5 bases). The germline V gene encodes CDR1 SGHKS and CDR2 YYEKEE (reference sequence). V was pared by 4 bases and J by 3 bases, with 15 bases between. The CDR3 is 15 amino acids. The CDR3 region has the DNA TGTGCCAGCAGCGCGAGCTTAGCGACAACAGATACGCAGTATTTT. It is translated as CASSASLATTDTQYF.

The genes are TRBV29-1 and TRBJ2-7, with 7 bases aligning to TRBD2. Losses at the gene ends were 3 bases for V and 2 bases for J; bases not matched to a gene: 4. The CDR3 covers 13 residues. Germline V gene lookup returns CDR1 SQVTM and CDR2 ANQGSEA. CDR3 sequence reads: CSVETSRTYEQYF. CDR3 DNA sequence: TGCAGCGTTGAGACTAGCAGAACCTACGAGCAGTACTTC.

Many counts were recorded for this clonotype. The chain employs TRBV4-1 and TRBJ2-5, with TRBD2 as a possible D gene (6 bases). Germline V gives CDR1 MGHRA, CDR2 YSYEKL. The CDR3 covers 15 residues. V lost 1 base to trimming and J lost 0 bases, with 9 bases between them. The CDR3, as DNA: TGCGCCAGCAGCCAAGTCATAGCGGACCAAGAGACCCAGTACTTC. Translating it yields CASSQVIADQETQYF.

At least ten counts were recorded for this clonotype. V is TRBV7-9 and J is TRBJ2-1; 7 bases are shared with TRBD2. From germline, CDR1 is SEHNR and CDR2 FQNEAQ (reference sequence). This CDR3 has 16 residues. Losses at the gene ends were 3 bases for V and 6 bases for J; bases not matched to a gene: 11. DNA of the CDR3: TGTGCCAGCAGCTTTTTTGGGACTACGAGTAGCAATGAGCAGTTCTTC. Amino acids: CASSFFGTTSSNEQFF.